This T cell receptor (beta chain) was retrieved from a study of CD8 T cells in Susac syndrome. Germline CDR1 SEHNR, CDR2 FQNEAQ (reference sequence). The CDR3 spans 18 residues. The ends lost 2 bases at V and 2 bases at J; junction bases unmatched: 10. FACS enriched CD8+ TEMRA cells, while bulk CD8+ and CD4+ were negatively isolated. Roughly 0.45 to 1 ug RNA was reverse transcribed with random hexamers. Amplification of TCR beta CDR3 was carried out by immunoSEQ multiplex PCR, which covered 54 Vbeta and 13 Jbeta segments. TCRdb recomputed calls from the immunoSEQ multiplex PCR reads with MiXCR, one row per CDR3 protein. The sample lists approximately 120,000 distinct CDR3 sequences, 80% to 95% occurring once.

The sequencing sample was made of CD8+ T cells from PBMCs. The receptor was derived from a human donor in good health. The chain has TRBV7-9 and TRBJ2-7, with TRBD1 matching 12 bases. The DNA of the CDR3 is TGTGCCAGCAGCTTAAAAACCGGGACAGGGGGCCCCCCCTACGAGCAGTACTTC. It translates to CASSLKTGTGGPPYEQYF.